The 9 T cell receptor beta chains below come from one sample, sequenced in a study of blood T cell repertoires in COVID-19. TCRdb keeps only in-frame clones here, not all; method: immunoSEQ multiplex PCR. The sample holds 120,000 or so clones, around 86% seen once. Sample: peripheral blood. These receptors were collected from a woman of 80 years or more with acute or convalescent COVID-19.

V and J are TRBV6-1 and TRBJ2-7, with 9 bases aligning to TRBD1. CDR3 length: 15 amino acids. The ends lost 3 bases at V and 3 bases at J; junction bases unmatched: 6. The germline gives CDR1 MNHNS, CDR2 SASEGT. The CDR3 loop reads CASSEGGQGFYEQYF. The CDR3 nucleotides are TGTGCCAGCAGTGAGGGGGGACAGGGATTCTACGAGCAGTACTTC.

The V call is TRBV19, the J call TRBJ1-6; 11 bases map to TRBD1. This CDR3 is 14 amino acids long. From germline, CDR1 is LNHDA and CDR2 SQIVND (reference sequence). V lost 6 bases, J lost 9 bases, and 4 bases stayed unmatched. Written as DNA, the CDR3 is TGTGCCAGTAGCTCGGACAGGGGGCTTTCACCCCTCCACTTT. As protein: CASSSDRGLSPLHF.

The chain couples TRBV9 to TRBJ1-2; a weak D match, TRBD1 (6 bases). CDR3 length equals 13 residues. The germline CDR1 and CDR2 sequences are SGDLS and YYNGEE. Trimming removed 7 bases from V and 8 bases from J, with 18 bases in between. The CDR3 loop reads CASERRGGQGYTF. The CDR3 bases are TGTGCCAGCGAACGCAGGGGAGGGCAGGGCTACACCTTC.

This clone appeared a few times. The rearrangement joins TRBV7-3 to TRBJ1-1; D ambiguous. Germline V CDR1 and CDR2: SGHTA, FQGTGA. The V end lost 5 bases, the J end lost 5 bases, and 12 bases lay between the germline ends. The CDR3 contains 13 residues. For the CDR3, the DNA is TGTGCCAGCAGCCAAAGCGTTGGAACTGAAGCTTTCTTT. It encodes CASSQSVGTEAFF.

In its sample, this clone was seen a few times. This sequence joins TRBV27 and TRBJ1-3; D uncertain. In germline, CDR1 is MNHEY, CDR2 SMNVEV (reference sequence). The CDR3 contains 16 residues. Trimming removed 4 bases from V and 2 bases from J, with 15 bases in between. The CDR3 DNA reads TGTGCCAGCAGTTCAGCCGACCGGGGAACTGGAAACACCATATATTTT. It encodes CASSSADRGTGNTIYF.

A few counts support this clone. This chain connects TRBV18 to TRBJ1-2; no clear D. The germline V gene has CDR1 KGHSH and CDR2 LQKENI. Trimming shortened V by 6 bases and J by 6 bases, and 11 bases separated the two germline ends. The CDR3 is 12 amino acids. The CDR3 bases are TGTGCCAGCTCTACCGGCGGGGATGGCTACACCTTC. Its protein is CASSTGGDGYTF.

This clone was picked up a small number of times. J is TRBJ2-7 and V is TRBV4-3; possibly TRBD2 for D (5 bases). The CDR3 has 15 residues. Germline CDR1 reads LGHNA; CDR2 reads YSLEER. V was trimmed by 4 bases and J by 0 bases, leaving 13 bases between them. The CDR3 loop reads CASSLELGSSYEQYF. For the CDR3, the DNA is TGCGCCAGCAGCCTTGAACTAGGGAGCTCCTACGAGCAGTACTTC.

The chain is built from TRBV19 and TRBJ2-1; D is possibly TRBD1 (6 bases). V was trimmed by 6 bases and J by 2 bases, leaving 11 bases between them. The CDR3 has 14 amino acids. Germline V gene data show CDR1 as LNHDA and CDR2 as SQIVND (reference sequence). CDR3 in DNA: TGTGCCAGTAGCACAGGGTCCCCCTACAATGAGCAGTTCTTC. It encodes CASSTGSPYNEQFF.

The V call is TRBV4-1, the J call TRBJ2-1; 11 bases match TRBD2. Looked up from germline, CDR1 is MGHRA and CDR2 is YSYEKL. The CDR3 length is 16 residues. The V segment lost 1 base and the J segment 8 bases; nucleotides outside the gene matches: 7. CDR3 loop: CASSQGSSGGFDEQFF. The DNA of the CDR3 is TGCGCCAGCAGCCAAGGTTCTAGCGGGGGGTTTGATGAGCAGTTCTTC.